These T cell receptor beta chains were read from a single sample in a study of cytomegalovirus exposure and HLA in healthy donors. TCRdb's copy holds only in-frame clones and misses some; the assay was immunoSEQ multiplex PCR. This table has some 160,000 clones, 77% appearing once. The source material was PBMCs. The receptors come from a woman younger than 45 in good health and CMV-seronegative. Each CDR3 is given with its conserved first and last residue. D genes are given only for firm matches. Size is stated for part of the rows, as once, few or many counts, or as a class when the clone is expanded.

CDR3 DNA	CDR3 protein	D gene	V gene	J gene	clone size
TGTGCCGCGGGACTAGCGGGAGCAGGTGATACGCAGTATTTT	CAAGLAGAGDTQYF	TRBD2	TRBV10-3	TRBJ2-3	.
TGTGCCTGGAGAGGGAGACAGGAGTACAATGAGCAGTTCTTC	CAWRGRQEYNEQFF	.	TRBV30	TRBJ2-1	.
TGTGCCAGCAGCTTCGACAGGTTTCACACTGAAGCTTTCTTT	CASSFDRFHTEAFF	.	TRBV5-6	TRBJ1-1	few
TGCAGCGTTGAGCAGGACAGGGGATCCACTGAAGCTTTCTTT	CSVEQDRGSTEAFF	TRBD1	TRBV29-1	TRBJ1-1	.
TGCAGCGTTGAAGGGACAGTAGTGGGAGAGACCCAGTACTTC	CSVEGTVVGETQYF	.	TRBV29-1	TRBJ2-5	.
TGTGCCTGGAGTGTACGGAGCAGGGGAACAACATGGTATGGCTACCCCTTC	CAWSVRSRGTTWYGYPF	.	TRBV30	TRBJ1-2	once
TGTGCCAGCAGCTTAAGGGGGCGGACAGGGACGACCGGGGAGCTGTTTTTT	CASSLRGRTGTTGELFF	TRBD1	TRBV7-3	TRBJ2-2	.
TGTGCCAGCAGGACAGGGGTGAACACTGAAGCTTTCTTT	CASRTGVNTEAFF	TRBD1	TRBV11-2	TRBJ1-1	.
TGTGCCAGTAGTTACGCGGGACCTTACAATGAGCAGTTCTTC	CASSYAGPYNEQFF	.	TRBV19	TRBJ2-1	.
TGTGCCAGCCCCAGGGGGGAAAGCAATCAGCCCCAGCATTTT	CASPRGESNQPQHF	.	TRBV21-1	TRBJ1-5	once
TGCAGCGTTAGACTTCAGGGGGCTAATGAAAAACTGTTTTTT	CSVRLQGANEKLFF	TRBD1	TRBV29-1	TRBJ1-4	.
TGCGCCAGCAGCCAACCGGCCTGGGCAGGGGATGGCTACACCTTC	CASSQPAWAGDGYTF	.	TRBV4-1	TRBJ1-2	few
TGTGCCAGCAGTTGGACTAGCGGGGATACCTACGAGCAGTACTTC	CASSWTSGDTYEQYF	TRBD2	TRBV6-5	TRBJ2-7	.
TGTGCCAGCAGCAACCACAGGGACCAGCAGTACTTC	CASSNHRDQQYF	.	TRBV11-2	TRBJ2-7	few
TGTGCCAGCAGCTCCGGACTCGCGGCAGGTTACGAGCAGTACTTC	CASSSGLAAGYEQYF	.	TRBV5-8	TRBJ2-7	few
TGTGCCAGCAGCCAGCAGGACAGCTACGAGCAGTACTTC	CASSQQDSYEQYF	.	TRBV5-6	TRBJ2-7	.
TGCGCCAGCAGTCAAATCCTGGGACTAGCGGGAGGGCGAGAGACCCAGTACTTC	CASSQILGLAGGRETQYF	TRBD2	TRBV5-1	TRBJ2-5	.
TGTGCCATCAGTGAGCCGAACAGGGATTCCTTGGAGCAGTACTTC	CAISEPNRDSLEQYF	.	TRBV10-3	TRBJ2-7	.
TGTGCCAGCAGTTTATCACAGAATTTAAGAAACACCATATATTTT	CASSLSQNLRNTIYF	.	TRBV27	TRBJ1-3	.
TGTGCCAGCAGCGTAGGAGCGGGGGAGACCTACGAGCAGTACTTC	CASSVGAGETYEQYF	TRBD2	TRBV9	TRBJ2-7	once
TGCGCCAGCATCCAAAACCCCGGGATCCTCACAGATACGCAGTATTTT	CASIQNPGILTDTQYF	.	TRBV23-1	TRBJ2-3	.
TGTGCCAGCAGCGCTATGGACAGGGGCCTTGACGAGCAGTACTTC	CASSAMDRGLDEQYF	TRBD1	TRBV13	TRBJ2-7	.
TGTGCCAGCAGTGAGCCAAGGGGGAGTCTCGTGGACACTGAAGCTTTCTTT	CASSEPRGSLVDTEAFF	.	TRBV2	TRBJ1-1	.
TGTGCCAGCAGTTACTCGCGAGGGGAGACCCAGTACTTC	CASSYSRGETQYF	.	TRBV6-5	TRBJ2-5	.
TGTGCCAGCAGTAACAGGGGCGATGAGCAGTTCTTC	CASSNRGDEQFF	TRBD1	TRBV7-3	TRBJ2-1	medium-sized
TGTGCCACCGAACGGACTAGCGGGACCTACGAGCAGTACTTC	CATERTSGTYEQYF	TRBD2	TRBV6-5	TRBJ2-7	.
TGCGCCAGCAGCCCCGCCCGGTCTGGCGGGGCCTCCTACAATGAGCAGTTCTTC	CASSPARSGGASYNEQFF	.	TRBV5-1	TRBJ2-1	.
TGCGCCAGCAGCCAGACAGGGGCCAACGGAAACACCATATATTTT	CASSQTGANGNTIYF	TRBD1	TRBV5-1	TRBJ1-3	.
TGTGCCAGCAGAGACGGCCCCGAAGGGGGTGAACCTCATCAGCCCCAGCATTTT	CASRDGPEGGEPHQPQHF	.	TRBV2	TRBJ1-5	once
TGTGCCAGCAGCGATAGCGGGAACTACAATGAGCAGTTCTTC	CASSDSGNYNEQFF	TRBD2	TRBV2	TRBJ2-1	.
TGCGCCAGCGCGGAGGGACAGCCTGACACTTACGAGCAGTACTTC	CASAEGQPDTYEQYF	.	TRBV10-2	TRBJ2-7	few
TGCGCCAGCAGCTTCACATCAGGAGGGGGCAACTATGGCTACACCTTC	CASSFTSGGGNYGYTF	TRBD1	TRBV5-1	TRBJ1-2	.
TGTGCCAGCAGTGAATGGGAGGGGCCCACCTACGAGCAGTACTTC	CASSEWEGPTYEQYF	TRBD2	TRBV2	TRBJ2-7	.
TGTGCCAGCAGCCAAGTGGATGGGACTAGCGGGGCTGATACGCAGTATTTT	CASSQVDGTSGADTQYF	TRBD2	TRBV4-2	TRBJ2-3	.
TGTGCCAGCAGAACGACAGGGGGTCTGACCGGGGAGCTGTTTTTT	CASRTTGGLTGELFF	TRBD1	TRBV6-1	TRBJ2-2	few
TGCGCCAGTAAAACGGGACTAGCGGGAGGAAATGAGCAGTTCTTC	CASKTGLAGGNEQFF	TRBD2	TRBV5-1	TRBJ2-1	.
TGTGCCAGCAGCCTAACAGGGGGCTATCAGCCCCAGCATTTT	CASSLTGGYQPQHF	TRBD1	TRBV27	TRBJ1-5	.
TGCAGCGCTAGGGGAAACATTCAGTACTTC	CSARGNIQYF	.	TRBV29-1	TRBJ2-4	.
TGTGCCAGCAGCCCGGCTACAGGGGACTTCTATGGCTACACCTTC	CASSPATGDFYGYTF	TRBD1	TRBV7-9	TRBJ1-2	.
TGTGCCACCAGCAGAGATCTTCGCGGGAGGGCCGGGGAGCAGTACTTC	CATSRDLRGRAGEQYF	TRBD2	TRBV15	TRBJ2-7	.
TGCATACCCCAGGGTATCGAGCAGTACTTC	CIPQGIEQYF	.	TRBV20-1	TRBJ2-7	few
TGTGCCAGTAGTACCCGAGAGGGGGGGACTGAAGCTTTCTTT	CASSTREGGTEAFF	.	TRBV19	TRBJ1-1	.
TGTGCCAGCAGCTCCTTCCTCATCCGGGGGGGCCCGAACTATGGCTACACCTTC	CASSSFLIRGGPNYGYTF	.	TRBV5-4	TRBJ1-2	.
TGTGCCAGTAGTACAGGGGACTATGGCTACACCTTC	CASSTGDYGYTF	.	TRBV19	TRBJ1-2	.
TGTGCCAGCAGCTTGTTGGGCGGGACCTACGAGCAGTACTTC	CASSLLGGTYEQYF	.	TRBV5-6	TRBJ2-7	.
TGCGCCAGCAGCCAAGCCTCCGGGACTAGCGGGAGGGGGCAAGAGACCCAGTACTTC	CASSQASGTSGRGQETQYF	TRBD2	TRBV4-3	TRBJ2-5	.
TGTTCCAGCAGCTTATTTGGGTGGCAGGGGCCTAGGAGGAACACTGAAGCTTTCTTT	CSSSLFGWQGPRRNTEAFF	.	TRBV7-9	TRBJ1-1	.
TGTGCCAGCAGCCAACCCGGGACAATGGACACTGAAGCTTTCTTT	CASSQPGTMDTEAFF	.	TRBV4-2	TRBJ1-1	.
TGCGCCAGCAGCTTGGGGCCGGGGGGAGCGGGGGGAGTGTCAACAGATACGCAGTATTTT	CASSLGPGGAGGVSTDTQYF	TRBD2	TRBV5-1	TRBJ2-3	once
TGCGCCAGCAGCCAAGAACGAGGAGGGAGAGGAGAGACCCAGTACTTC	CASSQERGGRGETQYF	.	TRBV4-3	TRBJ2-5	.
TGTGCCAGCGGGGGGGGGAACACTGAAGCTTTCTTT	CASGGGNTEAFF	.	TRBV19	TRBJ1-1	few
TGTGCCAGCAGTTTTGGGCCCGGGACAGGGGGCAATCAGCCCCAGCATTTT	CASSFGPGTGGNQPQHF	TRBD1	TRBV27	TRBJ1-5	.
TGTGCCAGCAGCCAAGATTGGGGACTAGGGAGTCCCTACGAGCAGTACTTC	CASSQDWGLGSPYEQYF	TRBD2	TRBV4-2	TRBJ2-7	.
TGTGCCAGCAGTTTAGCCGCCGGGACAGGGCCCTCAGATACGCAGTATTTT	CASSLAAGTGPSDTQYF	TRBD1	TRBV28	TRBJ2-3	.
TGTGCCAGCTCACGATCGGGACAGAAAAACATTCAGTACTTC	CASSRSGQKNIQYF	TRBD1	TRBV18	TRBJ2-4	.
TGTGCCAGCAGCCGCCCTAGGAGGGGGCAGGATGAAGCTTTCTTT	CASSRPRRGQDEAFF	TRBD1	TRBV28	TRBJ1-1	few